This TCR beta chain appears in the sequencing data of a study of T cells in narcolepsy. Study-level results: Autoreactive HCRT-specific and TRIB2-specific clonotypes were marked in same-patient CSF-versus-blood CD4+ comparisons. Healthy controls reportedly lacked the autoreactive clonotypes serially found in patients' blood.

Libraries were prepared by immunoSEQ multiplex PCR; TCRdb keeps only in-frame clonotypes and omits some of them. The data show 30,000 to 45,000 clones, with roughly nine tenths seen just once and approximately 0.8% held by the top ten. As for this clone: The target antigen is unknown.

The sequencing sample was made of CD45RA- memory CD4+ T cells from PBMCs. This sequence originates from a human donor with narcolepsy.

This CDR3 reads CASSHRTGGSETQYF. The DNA for the CDR3 is TGTGCCAGCTCACACCGGACAGGGGGTTCGGAGACCCAGTACTTC. This chain uses TRBV18 with TRBJ2-5; 10 nucleotides line up with TRBD1. Trimming at V came to 4 bases and at J to 5 bases, leaving 7 bases not matched to a gene. The germline V gene encodes CDR1 KGHSH and CDR2 LQKENI. The CDR3 is made up of 15 amino acids.